This T cell receptor beta chain was found in a study of cytomegalovirus exposure and HLA in healthy donors. On this clone: The antigen is unknown.

Overall study results and limits: Certain indistinguishable V segments, among them TRBV6-2 and TRBV6-3, were excluded. Across donors, presence/absence analyses took sequencing depth to be roughly uniform. With later analysis, a missense DCLRE1C variant became linked to TCR beta V- and J-gene trimming. Links to common viral pathogens appeared, in a later analysis, for several of the most significant clusters.

CDR3 length: 16 amino acids. V dropped 4 bases and J dropped 9 bases, with 23 bases sitting between them. Germline CDR1 reads SGHTS; CDR2 reads YDEGEE. It was with 60 Vbeta and 13 Jbeta primers that the PCR ran. This table comes from immunoSEQ multiplex PCR, and its TCRdb copy is limited to in-frame clones, with some not included. The table shows about 150,000 clones, with around 79% occurring only once. The sequenced material came from PBMCs. This rearrangement joins TRBV5-8 to TRBJ2-1; a weak D match, TRBD2 (7 bases). This TCR came from a man younger than 35 in good health and CMV-seronegative. CDR3 sequence reads: CASSPRGGVGDSEQFF. In DNA, the CDR3 is TGTGCCAGCAGCCCCAGAGGGGGGGTCGGGGATAGTGAGCAGTTCTTC.